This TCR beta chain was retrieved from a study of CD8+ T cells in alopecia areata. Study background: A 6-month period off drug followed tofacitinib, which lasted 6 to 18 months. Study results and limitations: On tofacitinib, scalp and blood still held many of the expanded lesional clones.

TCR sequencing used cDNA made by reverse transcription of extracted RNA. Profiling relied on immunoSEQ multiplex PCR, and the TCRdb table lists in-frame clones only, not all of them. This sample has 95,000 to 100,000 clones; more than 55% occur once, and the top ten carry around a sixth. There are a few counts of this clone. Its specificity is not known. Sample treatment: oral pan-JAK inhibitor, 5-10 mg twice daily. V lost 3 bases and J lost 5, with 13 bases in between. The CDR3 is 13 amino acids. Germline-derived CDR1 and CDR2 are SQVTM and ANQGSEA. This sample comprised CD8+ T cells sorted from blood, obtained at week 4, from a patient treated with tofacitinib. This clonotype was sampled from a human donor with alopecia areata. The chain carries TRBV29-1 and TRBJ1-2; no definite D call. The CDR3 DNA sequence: TGCAGCGTTGATTCCACGGAGGAGTATGGCTACACCTTC. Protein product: CSVDSTEEYGYTF.